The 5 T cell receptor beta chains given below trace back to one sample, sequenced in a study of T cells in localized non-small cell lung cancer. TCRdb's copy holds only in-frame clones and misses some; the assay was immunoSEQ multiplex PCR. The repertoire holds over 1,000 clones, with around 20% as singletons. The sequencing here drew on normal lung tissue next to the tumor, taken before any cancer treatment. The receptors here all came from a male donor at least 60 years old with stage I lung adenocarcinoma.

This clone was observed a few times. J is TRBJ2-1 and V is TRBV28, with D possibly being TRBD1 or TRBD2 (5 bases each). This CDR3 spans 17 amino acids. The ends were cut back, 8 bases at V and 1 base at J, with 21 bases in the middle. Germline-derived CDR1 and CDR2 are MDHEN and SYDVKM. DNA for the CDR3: TGTGCCAGCTCCCCCTCACCGGGGCTCGGTTCCTACAATGAGCAGTTCTTC. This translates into CASSPSPGLGSYNEQFF.

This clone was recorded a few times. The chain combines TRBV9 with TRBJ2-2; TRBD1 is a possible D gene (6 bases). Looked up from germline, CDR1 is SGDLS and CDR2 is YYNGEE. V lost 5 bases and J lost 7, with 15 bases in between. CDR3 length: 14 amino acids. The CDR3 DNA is TGTGCCAGCAGTGAGCTCATAGGGGGCGGGGAGCTGTTTTTT. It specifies CASSELIGGGELFF.

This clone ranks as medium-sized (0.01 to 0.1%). CDR3 nucleotide sequence: TGTGCCAGCAGTTACTCGGGGGAGACCTACGAGCAGTACTTC. Residues: CASSYSGETYEQYF. The chain has TRBV6-8 and TRBJ2-7; D tentatively reads TRBD1 or TRBD2 (5 bases each). The germline V and J ends were trimmed by 0 bases and 2 bases, with 8 bases remaining between them. The CDR3 has 14 amino acids. Germline V lookup: CDR1 MNHGY, CDR2 SAAAGT.

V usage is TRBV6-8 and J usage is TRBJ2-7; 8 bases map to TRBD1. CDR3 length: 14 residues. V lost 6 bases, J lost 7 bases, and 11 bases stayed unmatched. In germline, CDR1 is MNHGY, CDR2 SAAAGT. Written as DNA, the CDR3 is TGTGCCAGCAGCAGACTCAGGGGGCAGGAGGAGCAGTACTTC. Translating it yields CASSRLRGQEEQYF.

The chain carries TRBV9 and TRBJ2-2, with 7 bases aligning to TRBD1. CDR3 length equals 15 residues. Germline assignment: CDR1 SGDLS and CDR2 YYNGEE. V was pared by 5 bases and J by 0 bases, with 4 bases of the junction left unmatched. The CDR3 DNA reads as TGTGCCAGCAGAGGAGACAGGGCGAACACCGGGGAGCTGTTTTTT. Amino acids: CASRGDRANTGELFF.